The 2 T cell receptor beta chains reported below all come from one sample, sequenced in a study of T-cell memory formation after mild COVID-19. TCRdb recomputed calls from the 5' RACE reads with MiXCR, one row per CDR3 protein. The sample comprises 300,000 or so distinct CDR3 sequences, more than 15% of which are singletons, and 22% rests with the top ten. The source material was PBMCs or a T cell subset sorted from them (not recorded which). These receptors originate from a young man who had mild COVID-19 (a few samples of this study predate the infection). Cell type and time point are not known.

This clonotype was detected only once. V and J are TRBV6-6 and TRBJ1-2; TRBD1 might be the D (6 bases). V lost 1 base and J 4 bases, leaving 10 bases between the germline ends. The CDR3 has 14 amino acids. Germline CDR1 MNHNY, CDR2 SVGAGI (reference sequence). CDR3 loop: CASSYLAQGYGYTF. The CDR3, as DNA: TGTGCCAGCAGTTACTTAGCACAGGGCTATGGCTACACCTTC.

This clonotype occurred a few times. The gene calls are TRBV14 and TRBJ2-2; the match to TRBD2 covers 10 bases. Germline CDR1 is SGHDN and CDR2 is FVKESK. This CDR3 contains 19 residues. V was clipped by 2 bases and J by 3 bases; unmatched bases: 12. CDR3 protein: CASSQLSGGTLSDTGELFF. Written as DNA, the CDR3 is TGTGCCAGCAGCCAACTTAGCGGGGGGACCTTGTCTGACACCGGGGAGCTGTTTTTT.